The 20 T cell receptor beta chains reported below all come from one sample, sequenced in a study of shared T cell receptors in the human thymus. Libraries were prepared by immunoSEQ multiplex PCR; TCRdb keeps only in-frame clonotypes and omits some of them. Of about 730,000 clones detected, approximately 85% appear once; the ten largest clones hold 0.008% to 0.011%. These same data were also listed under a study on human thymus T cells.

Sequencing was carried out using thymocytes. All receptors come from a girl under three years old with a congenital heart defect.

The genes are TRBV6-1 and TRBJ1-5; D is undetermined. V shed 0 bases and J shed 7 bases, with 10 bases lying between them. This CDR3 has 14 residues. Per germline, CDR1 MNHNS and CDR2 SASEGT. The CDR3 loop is CASSEARVRQPQHF. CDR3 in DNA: TGTGCCAGCAGTGAAGCGCGGGTACGCCAGCCCCAGCATTTT.

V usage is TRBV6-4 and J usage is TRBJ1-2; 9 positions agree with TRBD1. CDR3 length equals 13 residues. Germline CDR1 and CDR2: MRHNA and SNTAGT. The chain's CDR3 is CQIMDRGNYGYTF. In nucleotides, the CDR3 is TGTCAAATTATGGACAGGGGTAACTATGGCTACACCTTC.

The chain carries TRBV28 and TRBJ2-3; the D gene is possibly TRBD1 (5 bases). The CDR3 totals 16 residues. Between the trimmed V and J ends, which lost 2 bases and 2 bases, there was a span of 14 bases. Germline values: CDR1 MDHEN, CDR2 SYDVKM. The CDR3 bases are TGTGCCAGCAGTTTAAAGGGCAGGGCCTCCACAGATACGCAGTATTTT. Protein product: CASSLKGRASTDTQYF. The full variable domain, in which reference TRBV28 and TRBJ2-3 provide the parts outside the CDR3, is DVKVTQSSRYLVKRTGEKVFLECVQDMDHENMFWYRQDPGLGLRLIYFSYDVKMKEKGDIPEGYSVSREKKERFSLILESASTNQTSMYLCASSLKGRASTDTQYFGPGTRLTVL.

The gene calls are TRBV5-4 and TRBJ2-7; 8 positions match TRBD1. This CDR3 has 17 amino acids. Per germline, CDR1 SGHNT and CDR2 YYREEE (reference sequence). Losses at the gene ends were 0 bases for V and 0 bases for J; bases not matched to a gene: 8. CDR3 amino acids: CASSLERQGNHSYEQYF. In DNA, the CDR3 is TGTGCCAGCAGCTTGGAAAGACAGGGGAACCACTCCTACGAGCAGTACTTC. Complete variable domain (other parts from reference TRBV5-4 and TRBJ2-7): ETGVTQSPTHLIKTRGQQVTLRCSSQSGHNTVSWYQQALGQGPQFIFQYYREEENGRGNFPPRFSGLQFPNYSSELNVNALELDDSALYLCASSLERQGNHSYEQYFGPGTRLTVT.

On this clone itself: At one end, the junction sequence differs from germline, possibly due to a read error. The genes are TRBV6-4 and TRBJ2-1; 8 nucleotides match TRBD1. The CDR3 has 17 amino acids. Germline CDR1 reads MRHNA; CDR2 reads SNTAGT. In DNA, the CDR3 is TGTGCCAGCAGTGATGGTGGGGACAGGAGCTCCTACAATAAGCAGTTCTTC. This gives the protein CASSDGGDRSSYNKQFF.

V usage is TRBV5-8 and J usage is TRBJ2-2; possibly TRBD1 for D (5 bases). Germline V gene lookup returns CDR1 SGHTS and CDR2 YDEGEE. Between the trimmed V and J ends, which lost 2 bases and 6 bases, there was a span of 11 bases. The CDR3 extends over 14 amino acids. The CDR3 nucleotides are TGTGCCAGCAGCTTACTGCCAGGGCCCGGGGAGCTGTTTTTT. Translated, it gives CASSLLPGPGELFF.

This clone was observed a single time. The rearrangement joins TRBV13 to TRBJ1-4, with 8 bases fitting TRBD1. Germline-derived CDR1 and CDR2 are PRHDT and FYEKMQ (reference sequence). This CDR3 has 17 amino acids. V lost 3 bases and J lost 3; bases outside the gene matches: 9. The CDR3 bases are TGTGCCAGCAGCTTCAGAGCGCAGACAGGGGCTAATGAAAAACTGTTTTTT. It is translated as CASSFRAQTGANEKLFF. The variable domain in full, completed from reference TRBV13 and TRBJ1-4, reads AAGVIQSPRHLIKEKRETATLKCYPIPRHDTVYWYQQGPGQDPQFLISFYEKMQSDKGSIPDRFSAQQFSDYHSELNMSSLELGDSALYFCASSFRAQTGANEKLFFGSGTQLSVL.

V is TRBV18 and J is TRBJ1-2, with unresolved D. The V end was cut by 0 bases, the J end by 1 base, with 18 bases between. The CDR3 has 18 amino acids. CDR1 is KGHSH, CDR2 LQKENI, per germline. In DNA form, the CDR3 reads TGTGCCAGCTCACCACCTAATCAGAGGGCCGAATTTAACTATGGCTACACCTTC. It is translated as CASSPPNQRAEFNYGYTF.

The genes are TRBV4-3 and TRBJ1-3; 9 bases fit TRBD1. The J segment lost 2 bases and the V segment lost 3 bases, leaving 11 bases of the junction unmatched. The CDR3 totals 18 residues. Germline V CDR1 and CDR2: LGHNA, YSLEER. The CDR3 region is CASSHLPTGTGTGNTIYF. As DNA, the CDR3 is TGCGCCAGCAGCCACTTACCCACCGGGACAGGGACTGGAAACACCATATATTTT.

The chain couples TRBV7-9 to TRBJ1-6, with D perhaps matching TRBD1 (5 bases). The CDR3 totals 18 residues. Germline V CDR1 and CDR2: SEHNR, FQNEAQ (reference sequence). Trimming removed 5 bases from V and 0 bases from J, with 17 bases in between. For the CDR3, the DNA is TGTGCCAGCAGCCATGCGGGGGAATCGAGCTCCTATAATTCACCCCTCCACTTT. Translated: CASSHAGESSSYNSPLHF.

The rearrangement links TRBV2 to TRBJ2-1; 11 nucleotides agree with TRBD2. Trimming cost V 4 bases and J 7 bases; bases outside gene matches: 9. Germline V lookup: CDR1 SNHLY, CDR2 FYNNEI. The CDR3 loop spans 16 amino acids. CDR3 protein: CASSATGTSGTNEQFF. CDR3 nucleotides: TGTGCCAGCAGTGCAACCGGGACTAGCGGTACAAATGAGCAGTTCTTC.

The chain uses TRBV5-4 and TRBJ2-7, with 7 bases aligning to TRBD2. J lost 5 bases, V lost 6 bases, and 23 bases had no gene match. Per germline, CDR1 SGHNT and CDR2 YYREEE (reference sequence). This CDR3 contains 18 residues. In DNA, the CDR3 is TGTGCCAGCACTATAAGTGGGGCTAATAAATCCCGGGAGGACGAGCAGTACTTC. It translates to CASTISGANKSREDEQYF. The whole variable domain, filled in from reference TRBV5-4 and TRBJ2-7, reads ETGVTQSPTHLIKTRGQQVTLRCSSQSGHNTVSWYQQALGQGPQFIFQYYREEENGRGNFPPRFSGLQFPNYSSELNVNALELDDSALYLCASTISGANKSREDEQYFGPGTRLTVT.

CDR3 sequence (DNA): TGTGCCAGCAGTCGGACTAGCGGGGGGACGACCTACGAGCAGTACTTC. Residues: CASSRTSGGTTYEQYF. The gene calls are TRBV6-6 and TRBJ2-7; the match to TRBD2 covers 14 bases. Losses at the gene ends were 5 bases for V and 2 bases for J; bases not matched to a gene: 5. Per the germline V gene, CDR1 is MNHNY and CDR2 is SVGAGI (reference sequence). The CDR3 loop spans 16 amino acids.

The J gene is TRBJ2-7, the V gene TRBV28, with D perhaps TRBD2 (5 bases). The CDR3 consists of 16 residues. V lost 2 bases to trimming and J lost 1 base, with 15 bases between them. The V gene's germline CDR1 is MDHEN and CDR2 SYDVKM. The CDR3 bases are TGTGCCAGCAGTTTAGACCAGAGGTGGAGGTCCTACGAGCAGTACTTC. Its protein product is CASSLDQRWRSYEQYF.

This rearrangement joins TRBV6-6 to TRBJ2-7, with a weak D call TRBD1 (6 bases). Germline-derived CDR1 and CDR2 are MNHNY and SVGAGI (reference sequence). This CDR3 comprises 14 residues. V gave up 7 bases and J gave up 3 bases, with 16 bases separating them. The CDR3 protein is CASTKDRGSYEQYF. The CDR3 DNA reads TGTGCCAGCACCAAGGACAGAGGGAGCTACGAGCAGTACTTC.

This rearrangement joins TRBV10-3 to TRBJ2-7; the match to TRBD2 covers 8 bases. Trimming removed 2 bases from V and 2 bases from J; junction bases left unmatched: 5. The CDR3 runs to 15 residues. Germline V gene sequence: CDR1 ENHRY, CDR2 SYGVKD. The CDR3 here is CAISEPRGGTYEQYF. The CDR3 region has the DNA TGTGCCATCAGTGAGCCCCGGGGGGGTACCTACGAGCAGTACTTC.

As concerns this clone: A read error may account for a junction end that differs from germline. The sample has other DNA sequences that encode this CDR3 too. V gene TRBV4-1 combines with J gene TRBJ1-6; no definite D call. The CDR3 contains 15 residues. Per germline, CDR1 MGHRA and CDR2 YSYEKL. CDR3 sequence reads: CASSYWAPYNSPLHF. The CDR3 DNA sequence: TGCGCCAGCAGTTACTGGGCCCCCTATAATTCCCCCCTCCACTTT.

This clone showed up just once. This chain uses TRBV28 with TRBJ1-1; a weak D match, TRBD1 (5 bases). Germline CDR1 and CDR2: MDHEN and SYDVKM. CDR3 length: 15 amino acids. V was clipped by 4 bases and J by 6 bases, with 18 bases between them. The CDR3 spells CASSYDKGDDAEAFF. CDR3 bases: TGTGCCAGCAGTTATGATAAAGGGGATGACGCTGAAGCTTTCTTT.

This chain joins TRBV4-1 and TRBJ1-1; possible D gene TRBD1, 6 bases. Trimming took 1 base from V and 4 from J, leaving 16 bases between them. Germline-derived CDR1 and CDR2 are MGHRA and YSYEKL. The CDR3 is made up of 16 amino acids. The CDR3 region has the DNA TGCGCCAGCAGCCAAGCCCGGTTTAGGGGGGGCACTGAAGCTTTCTTT. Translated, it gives CASSQARFRGGTEAFF.

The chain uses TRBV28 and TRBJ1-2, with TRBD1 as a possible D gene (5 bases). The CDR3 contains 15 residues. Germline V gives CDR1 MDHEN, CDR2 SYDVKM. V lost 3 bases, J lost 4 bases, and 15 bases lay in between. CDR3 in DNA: TGTGCCAGCAGTTTGCCCCCCAGGGCCTCCTATGGCTACACCTTC. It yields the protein CASSLPPRASYGYTF.